What follows describes a single T cell receptor (beta chain). The antigen remains unidentified. Primers: 60 Vbeta forward and 13 Jbeta reverse. Sequenced by immunoSEQ multiplex PCR; TCRdb stores in-frame clones only, minus some. The data hold 150,000 to 200,000 clones, with 75% to 85% observed a single time. Germline lookup yields CDR1 SNHLY and CDR2 FYNNEI. The CDR3 consists of 12 residues. The V end lost 10 bases, the J end lost 10 bases, and 17 bases lay between the germline ends. This sample is drawn from a study of cytomegalovirus exposure and HLA in healthy donors. Study outcomes and limitations: Prior analysis indicated that the majority of TCR beta V segments exhibited productivity approximately 87% or approximately 30% of the time. Follow-up analysis later connected one missense variant in DCLRE1C with trimming of TCR beta V- and J-genes.

The sequencing input was PBMCs. The receptor was isolated from a girl aged 2-15 years in good health and CMV-seropositive. V is TRBV2 and J is TRBJ2-1, with D maybe TRBD2 (5 bases). The CDR3 DNA is TGTGCCATCACCCCCGGCGGGCACGAGCAGTTCTTC. Encoded protein: CAITPGGHEQFF.